The sequence of this TCR beta chain was determined in a study of blood T cell repertoires in COVID-19. Study-wide context: COVID-19 samples, acute and convalescent, were from the United States, Italy and Spain. Sources were T cells, B-cell-depleted T cells, or PBMCs; the material itself was cDNA or gDNA.

Patients in Seattle were enrolled during active infection, then followed longitudinally. Methods used by the authors: Amplifying reference gene primers gave estimates of nucleated cell counts. Data came from immunoSEQ multiplex PCR; TCRdb stores just in-frame clones and leaves some out. D and trimming were read from the DNA, whereas the V and J calls and clone size are those reported in that table. The table has about 400,000 clones, 86% seen once. Germline V gene sequence: CDR1 SGHDN, CDR2 FVKESK. The ends lost 5 bases at V and 8 bases at J; junction bases unmatched: 7. This CDR3 has 14 residues. This TCR derives from a woman aged 55-69 years with COVID-19, enrolled during active disease. The specimen was peripheral blood. The chain links TRBV14 to TRBJ1-3, with TRBD1 matching 9 bases. The CDR3 region is CASSFGQGIYTIYF. The CDR3 bases are TGTGCCAGCAGCTTCGGACAGGGGATTTACACCATATATTTT.